The 24 T cell receptor beta chains given below trace back to one sample, sequenced in a study of regulatory and conventional T cells in RAG deficiency. Conventional CD4+ T cells were sorted from blood as CD25-low CD127-high cells. Here immunoSEQ multiplex PCR was the method, and the copy in TCRdb shows in-frame clones only, minus some. The table lists roughly 34,000 clones, about three quarters of them singletons. These sequences were also reported in another study, on regulatory T cells. That source notes: Amplification used 52 TRBV primers and 13 TRBJ primers.

Sequenced input: CD4+ effector T cells sorted from blood. These receptor sequences come from a human donor in good health.

The rearrangement uses TRBV2 and TRBJ2-3; tentatively, D is TRBD1 (6 bases). This CDR3 is 12 amino acids long. CDR1 and CDR2 (germline): SNHLY, FYNNEI. V lost 8 bases, J lost 7 bases, and 13 bases lay in between. The CDR3 spells CASGGQTNTQYF. The CDR3 nucleotides are TGTGCCAGCGGGGGCCAAACAAATACGCAGTATTTT.

The CDR3, as DNA: TGTGCCAGCAGTGGACAGGGGGCGGCTAATGAAAAACTGTTTTTT. The encoded protein is CASSGQGAANEKLFF. The V call is TRBV2, the J call TRBJ1-4, with TRBD1 matching over 10 bases. V was clipped by 4 bases and J by 3 bases; unmatched bases: 2. The CDR3 runs 15 residues. The germline CDR1 and CDR2 sequences are SNHLY and FYNNEI. Full variable domain (rest looked up from reference TRBV2 and TRBJ1-4): EPEVTQTPSHQVTQMGQEVILRCVPISNHLYFYWYRQILGQKVEFLVSFYNNEISEKSEIFDDQFSVERPDGSNFTLKIRSTKLEDSAMYFCASSGQGAANEKLFFGSGTQLSVL.

The rearrangement links TRBV2 to TRBJ1-1; D is perhaps TRBD1 (6 bases). Trimming removed 8 bases at V and 5 bases at J, with 21 bases between. This CDR3 has 15 residues. From germline, CDR1 is SNHLY and CDR2 FYNNEI. The CDR3 protein is CASQSRGARGTEAFF. Here the CDR3 DNA reads TGTGCCAGCCAGTCGAGGGGGGCTCGTGGTACTGAAGCTTTCTTT. The entire variable domain, with the rest obtained from reference TRBV2 and TRBJ1-1, is as follows: EPEVTQTPSHQVTQMGQEVILRCVPISNHLYFYWYRQILGQKVEFLVSFYNNEISEKSEIFDDQFSVERPDGSNFTLKIRSTKLEDSAMYFCASQSRGARGTEAFFGQGTRLTVV.

The chain recombines TRBV27 with TRBJ2-2, with 9 nucleotides matching TRBD1. Trimming cost V 4 bases and J 3 bases; bases outside gene matches: 6. This CDR3 comprises 16 residues. Germline V gene lookup returns CDR1 MNHEY and CDR2 SMNVEV (reference sequence). CDR3 region: CASSSQGAVDTGELFF. The CDR3 DNA reads as TGTGCCAGCAGTTCACAGGGGGCGGTTGACACCGGGGAGCTGTTTTTT.

This clone was counted only a few times. The chain is built from TRBV18 and TRBJ1-3; 7 bases are shared with TRBD1. The CDR3 extends over 15 amino acids. Looked up from germline, CDR1 is KGHSH and CDR2 is LQKENI. The V segment lost 3 bases and the J segment 4 bases; nucleotides outside the gene matches: 6. CDR3 DNA sequence: TGTGCCAGCTCACCGATGACAGGGAACGGAAACACCATATATTTT. Protein sequence: CASSPMTGNGNTIYF.

This chain connects TRBV12-5 to TRBJ1-5, with TRBD1 matching over 7 bases. V shed 5 bases, J shed 10 bases, and the junction held 17 bases outside the gene matches. Germline V gene sequence: CDR1 LGHNT, CDR2 FRNRAP. The CDR3 has 16 amino acids. The CDR3 DNA is TGTGCTAGTGGTCCGCAGCGACAGGGCATGGGGGAACCCCAGCATTTT. This codes for CASGPQRQGMGEPQHF.

Only a few counts were recorded for this clone. The CDR3 region has the DNA TGCGCCAGCAGGGGCAGCGCGTCCTACGAGCAGTACTTC. Amino acid sequence: CASRGSASYEQYF. The chain couples TRBV10-2 to TRBJ2-7; the D is unclear. Trimming pared 6 bases from V and 1 base from J, leaving 10 bases between. The germline V gene has CDR1 WSHSY and CDR2 SAAADI. This CDR3 region has 13 residues.

This chain joins TRBV18 and TRBJ2-1, with 8 bases identical to TRBD2. Germline V gene data show CDR1 as KGHSH and CDR2 as LQKENI. This CDR3 has 18 residues. The trim removed 0 bases at V and 7 bases at J, leaving 14 bases unmatched. Written as DNA, the CDR3 is TGTGCCAGCTCACCACCGACTTCCCGGGGGGGAAAGGGGAATGAGCAGTTCTTC. Residues: CASSPPTSRGGKGNEQFF.

The chain recombines TRBV7-9 with TRBJ1-1; D is ambiguous. The CDR3 is 14 amino acids. Germline-derived CDR1 and CDR2 are SEHNR and FQNEAQ (reference sequence). Trimming removed 3 bases from V and 0 bases from J, with 8 bases in between. CDR3 in amino acids: CASSLRVMNTEAFF. As DNA, the CDR3 is TGTGCCAGCAGCTTGAGGGTTATGAACACTGAAGCTTTCTTT.

This chain uses TRBV27 with TRBJ2-7; a possible D gene is TRBD1 (5 bases). V shed 3 bases and J shed 6 bases, with 9 bases lying between them. Germline V gene lookup returns CDR1 MNHEY and CDR2 SMNVEV (reference sequence). CDR3 length: 12 amino acids. The CDR3 DNA follows: TGTGCCAGCAGTTTCCGTAGGGGCGAGCAGTACTTC. This codes for CASSFRRGEQYF.

The chain has TRBV18 and TRBJ1-4, with D possibly being TRBD1 (5 bases). Germline V gene lookup returns CDR1 KGHSH and CDR2 LQKENI. CDR3 length equals 16 residues. Trimming cost V 3 bases and J 8 bases, with 19 bases left between them. The CDR3 loop is CASSPRDGRVWEKLFF. The CDR3 DNA sequence: TGTGCCAGCTCACCCCGCGACGGCAGGGTGTGGGAAAAACTGTTTTTT.

The chain joins TRBV11-2 to TRBJ1-1; TRBD1 aligns across 10 bases. Per the germline V gene, CDR1 is SGHAT and CDR2 is FQNNGV. Trimming at V came to 5 bases and at J to 4 bases, leaving 10 bases not matched to a gene. CDR3 size: 16 residues. The CDR3 DNA follows: TGTGCCAGCAGCCCGATGTGGACAGGGGGACCCACTGAAGCTTTCTTT. Residues: CASSPMWTGGPTEAFF.

The rearrangement joins TRBV6-4 to TRBJ2-1; 7 nucleotides line up with TRBD2. This CDR3 has 15 residues. Germline loops: CDR1 MRHNA, CDR2 SNTAGT. The junction had 12 bases not matched to a gene; V was cut back by 9 bases and J by 4 bases. The DNA for the CDR3 is TGTGCCAGTCGCCAAAGCGGGGCACGTTACAATGAGCAGTTCTTC. It is translated as CASRQSGARYNEQFF.

The J gene is TRBJ1-1, the V gene TRBV5-1, with 7 bases aligning to TRBD1. CDR3 length: 14 residues. J lost 7 bases, V lost 3 bases, and 9 bases had no gene match. The germline gives CDR1 SGHRS, CDR2 YFSETQ. CDR3 region: CASSWDSTALEAFF. CDR3 in DNA: TGCGCCAGCAGCTGGGACAGTACAGCACTTGAAGCTTTCTTT. Combining the CDR3 with reference TRBV5-1 and TRBJ1-1 gives the whole variable domain KAGVTQTPRYLIKTRGQQVTLSCSPISGHRSVSWYQQTPGQGLQFLFEYFSETQRNKGNFPGRFSGRQFSNSRSEMNVSTLELGDSALYLCASSWDSTALEAFFGQGTRLTVV.

This clone was seen only a few times. The chain carries TRBV29-1 and TRBJ1-3; 8 bases fit TRBD1. This CDR3 spans 13 amino acids. The germline V gene encodes CDR1 SQVTM and CDR2 ANQGSEA. The junction had 2 bases not matched to a gene; V was cut back by 7 bases and J by 0 bases. The CDR3 coding sequence is TGCAGCGCCACAGGGGGCTCTGGAAACACCATATATTTT. It translates to CSATGGSGNTIYF.

This rearrangement joins TRBV18 to TRBJ2-5, with D tentatively TRBD2 (5 bases). V was trimmed by 4 bases and J by 4 bases, leaving 19 bases between them. Germline lookup yields CDR1 KGHSH and CDR2 LQKENI. This CDR3 region has 16 residues. DNA for the CDR3: TGTGCCAGCTCACAACCGGACTTCTCCCTCATAGAGACCCAGTACTTC. Its translation is CASSQPDFSLIETQYF.

This sequence joins TRBV28 and TRBJ1-1, with a possible D match to TRBD1 (6 bases). Trimming cost V 3 bases and J 0 bases, with 11 bases left between them. Germline V gives CDR1 MDHEN, CDR2 SYDVKM. The CDR3 sequence is 15 residues long. The CDR3 sequence is CASSFSDRLNTEAFF. The CDR3, as DNA: TGTGCCAGCAGTTTCTCGGACAGACTGAACACTGAAGCTTTCTTT.

The rearrangement joins TRBV6-5 to TRBJ2-3; no firm D call. In germline, CDR1 is MNHEY, CDR2 SVGAGI. This CDR3 contains 16 residues. Trimming stripped 4 bases from V and 4 bases from J, with 18 bases between. The CDR3 DNA sequence: TGTGCCAGCAGTTCACATACCCGACCATATTCAGATACGCAGTATTTT. Translating gives CASSSHTRPYSDTQYF.

The chain links TRBV18 to TRBJ2-2, with 8 bases lining up with TRBD1. Germline values: CDR1 KGHSH, CDR2 LQKENI. This CDR3 has 19 residues. V gave up 4 bases and J gave up 3 bases; unmatched junction bases: 16. The CDR3 bases are TGTGCCAGCTCACGGCCGCTCAACCAGGACAGGGCGGACACCGGGGAGCTGTTTTTT. Amino acid sequence: CASSRPLNQDRADTGELFF.

CDR3 region: CASSQGTGRYGYTF. CDR3 DNA: TGTGCCAGCAGCCAAGGAACAGGGCGGTATGGCTACACCTTC. The chain links TRBV4-2 to TRBJ1-2, with D perhaps matching TRBD1 (6 bases). Between the trimmed V and J ends, which lost 1 base and 5 bases, there was a span of 11 bases. CDR1 is LGHNA and CDR2 is YNFKEQ in the germline V gene. The CDR3 length is 14 residues.

A single count supports this clone. The chain links TRBV27 to TRBJ2-5; 12 nucleotides align to TRBD2. This CDR3 has 16 residues. The V and J ends lost 6 bases and 3 bases, in that order; junction bases with no gene match: 8. From germline, CDR1 is MNHEY and CDR2 SMNVEV (reference sequence). Here the CDR3 DNA reads TGTGCCAGCAGACTAGCGGGGGGACCGAGGGAAGAGACCCAGTACTTC. Translated: CASRLAGGPREETQYF.

This chain uses TRBV15 with TRBJ1-5; D possibly corresponds to TRBD1 (6 bases). Trimming stripped 6 bases from V and 4 bases from J, with 13 bases between. The germline gives CDR1 LNHNV, CDR2 YYDKDF (reference sequence). The CDR3 runs to 14 residues. As DNA, the CDR3 is TGTGCCACCAGTAAGGGGGTGGGAAATCAGCCCCAGCATTTT. Translation gives CATSKGVGNQPQHF. The full variable domain, with the rest looked up from reference TRBV15 and TRBJ1-5, is DAMVIQNPRYQVTQFGKPVTLSCSQTLNHNVMYWYQQKSSQAPKLLFHYYDKDFNNEADTPDNFQSRRPNTSFCFLDIRSPGLGDTAMYLCATSKGVGNQPQHFGDGTRLSIL.

The rearrangement joins TRBV28 to TRBJ1-6; D not certain. The CDR3 is 14 residues long. Trimming stripped 3 bases from V and 10 bases from J, with 13 bases between. Germline CDR1 reads MDHEN; CDR2 reads SYDVKM. The chain's CDR3 is CASSFDGSFSPLHF. Written as DNA, the CDR3 is TGTGCCAGCAGTTTTGATGGGTCTTTCTCACCCCTCCACTTT. Combining the CDR3 with reference TRBV28 and TRBJ1-6 gives the whole variable domain DVKVTQSSRYLVKRTGEKVFLECVQDMDHENMFWYRQDPGLGLRLIYFSYDVKMKEKGDIPEGYSVSREKKERFSLILESASTNQTSMYLCASSFDGSFSPLHFGNGTRLTVT.

The rearrangement joins TRBV25-1 to TRBJ2-1; tentatively, D is TRBD2 (6 bases). The CDR3 is 14 residues long. Trimming shortened V by 6 bases and J by 0 bases, and 9 bases separated the two germline ends. Germline lookup yields CDR1 MGHDK and CDR2 SYGVNS. The CDR3 nucleotides read TGTGCCAGCAGGGGGGGTTTCTCCTACAATGAGCAGTTCTTC. It translates to CASRGGFSYNEQFF.